Reported below is one TCR beta chain. This sample was taken from a study of blood T cell repertoires in COVID-19. In the study's own analysis: From reference gene primer amplification, estimates of nucleated cell counts were derived. The data were produced by immunoSEQ multiplex PCR, yet TCRdb's version contains in-frame clones alone and is incomplete. The V and J calls and clone size come from that table; D and trimming were worked out from the DNA. In the table there are 200,000 to 300,000 clones, 70% to 90% of which are singletons. The CDR3 loop spans 14 amino acids. Germline V gene data show CDR1 as SGHVS and CDR2 as FNYEAQ. The germline V and J ends were trimmed by 5 bases and 2 bases, with 11 bases remaining between them.

The sequence was obtained from a man between 50 and 59 years old with COVID-19, enrolled during active disease. The rearrangement links TRBV7-6 to TRBJ2-3; maybe TRBD1 (5 bases). The sequencing input was peripheral blood. The CDR3 DNA follows: TGTGCCAGCAGCCGCCAGACAGTCACAGATACGCAGTATTTT. The encoded protein is CASSRQTVTDTQYF. The whole variable domain, filled in from reference TRBV7-6 and TRBJ2-3, reads GAGVSQSPRYKVTKRGQDVALRCDPISGHVSLYWYRQALGQGPEFLTYFNYEAQQDKSGLPNDRFSAERPEGSISTLTIQRTEQRDSAMYRCASSRQTVTDTQYFGPGTRLTVL.